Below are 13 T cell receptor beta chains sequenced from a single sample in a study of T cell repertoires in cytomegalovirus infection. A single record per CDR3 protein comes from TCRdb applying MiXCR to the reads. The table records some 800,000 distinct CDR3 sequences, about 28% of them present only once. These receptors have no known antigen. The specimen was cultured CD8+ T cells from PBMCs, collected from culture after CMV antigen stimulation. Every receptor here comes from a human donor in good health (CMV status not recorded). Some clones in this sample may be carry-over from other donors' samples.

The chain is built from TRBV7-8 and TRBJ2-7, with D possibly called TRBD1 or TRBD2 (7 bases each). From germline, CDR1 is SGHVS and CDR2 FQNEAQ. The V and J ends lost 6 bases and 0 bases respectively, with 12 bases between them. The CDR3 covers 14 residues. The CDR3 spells CASRQGGTSYEQYF. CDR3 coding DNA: TGTGCCAGCAGGCAGGGGGGGACCTCCTACGAGCAGTACTTC.

CDR3 nucleotides: TGTGCCATCAGTGAGTCGCTAGAATTGCCTCATACGCAGTATTTT. It encodes CAISESLELPHTQYF. The chain joins TRBV10-3 to TRBJ2-3; D unresolved. CDR1 and CDR2 from the germline V gene are ENHRY and SYGVKD. V was pared by 0 bases and J by 7 bases, with 14 bases between. The CDR3 has 15 residues.

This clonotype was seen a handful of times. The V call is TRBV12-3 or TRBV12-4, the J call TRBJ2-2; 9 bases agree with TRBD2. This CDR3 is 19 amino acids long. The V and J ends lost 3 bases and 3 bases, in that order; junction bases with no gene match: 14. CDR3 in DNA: TGTGCCAGCAGTTTCCCGCCGCGGATTAGCGGGGGCGACACCGGGGAGCTGTTTTTT. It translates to CASSFPPRISGGDTGELFF.

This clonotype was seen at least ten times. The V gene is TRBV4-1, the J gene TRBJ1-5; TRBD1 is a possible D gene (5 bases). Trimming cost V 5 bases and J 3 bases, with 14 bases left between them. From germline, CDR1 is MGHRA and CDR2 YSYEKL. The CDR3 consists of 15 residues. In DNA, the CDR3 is TGCGCCAGCAGCGGACATCGGGGGGACAATCAGCCCCAGCATTTT. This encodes CASSGHRGDNQPQHF.

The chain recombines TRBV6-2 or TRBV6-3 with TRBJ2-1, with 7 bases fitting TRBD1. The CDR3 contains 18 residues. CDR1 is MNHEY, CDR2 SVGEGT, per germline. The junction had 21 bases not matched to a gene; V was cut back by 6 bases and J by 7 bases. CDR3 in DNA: TGTGCCAGCAGATCTCCATTTGACAGGGTTCAATTTTGGAATGAGCAGTTCTTC. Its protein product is CASRSPFDRVQFWNEQFF.

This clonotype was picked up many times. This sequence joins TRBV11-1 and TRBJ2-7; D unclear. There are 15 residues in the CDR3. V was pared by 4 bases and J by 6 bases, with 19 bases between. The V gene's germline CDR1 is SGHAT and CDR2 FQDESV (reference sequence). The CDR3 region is CASSSFRTPAGEQYF. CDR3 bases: TGTGCCAGCAGCTCGTTTCGTACTCCCGCCGGCGAGCAGTACTTC. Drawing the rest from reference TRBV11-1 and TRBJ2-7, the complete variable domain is EAEVAQSPRYKITEKSQAVAFWCDPISGHATLYWYRQILGQGPELLVQFQDESVVDDSQLPKDRFSAERLKGVDSTLKIQPAELGDSAMYLCASSSFRTPAGEQYFGPGTRLTVT.

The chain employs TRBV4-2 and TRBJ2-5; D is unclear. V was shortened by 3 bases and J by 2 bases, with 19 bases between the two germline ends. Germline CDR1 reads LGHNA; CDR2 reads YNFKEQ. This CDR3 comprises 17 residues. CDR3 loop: CASSQQIDGRAQETQYF. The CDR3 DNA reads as TGTGCCAGCAGCCAGCAGATTGACGGCCGGGCACAAGAGACCCAGTACTTC.

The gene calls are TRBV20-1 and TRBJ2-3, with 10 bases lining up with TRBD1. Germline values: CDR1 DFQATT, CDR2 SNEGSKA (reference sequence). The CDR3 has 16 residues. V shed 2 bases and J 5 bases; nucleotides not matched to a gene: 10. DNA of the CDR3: TGCAGTGCTAGATCTTATGACAGGGGGCTAGGAGATACGCAGTATTTT. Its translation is CSARSYDRGLGDTQYF.

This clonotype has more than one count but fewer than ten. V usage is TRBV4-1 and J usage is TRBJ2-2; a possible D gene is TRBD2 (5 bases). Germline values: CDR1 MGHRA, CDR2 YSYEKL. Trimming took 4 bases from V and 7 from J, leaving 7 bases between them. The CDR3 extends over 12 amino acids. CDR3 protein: CASSRGDGELFF. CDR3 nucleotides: TGCGCCAGCAGCCGGGGAGACGGGGAGCTGTTTTTT.

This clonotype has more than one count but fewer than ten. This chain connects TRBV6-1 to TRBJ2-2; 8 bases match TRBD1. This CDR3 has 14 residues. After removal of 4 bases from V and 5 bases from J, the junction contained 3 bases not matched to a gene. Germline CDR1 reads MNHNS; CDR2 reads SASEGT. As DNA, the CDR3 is TGTGCCAGCAGTGCAAGACAGGGGACCGGGGAGCTGTTTTTT. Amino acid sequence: CASSARQGTGELFF.

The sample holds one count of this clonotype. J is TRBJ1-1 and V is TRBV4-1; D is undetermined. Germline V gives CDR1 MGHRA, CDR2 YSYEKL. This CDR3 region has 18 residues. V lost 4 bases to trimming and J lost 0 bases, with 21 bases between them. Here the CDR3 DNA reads TGCGCCAGCAGCCTCCGTTTTAGTTTGGGCCTGATGAACACTGAAGCTTTCTTT. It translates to CASSLRFSLGLMNTEAFF.

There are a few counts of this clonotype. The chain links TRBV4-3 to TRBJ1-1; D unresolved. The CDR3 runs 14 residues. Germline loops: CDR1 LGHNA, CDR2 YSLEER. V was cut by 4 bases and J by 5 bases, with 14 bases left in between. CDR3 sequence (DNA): TGCGCCAGCAGCCGAGCAGAGTCCGAGACTGAAGCTTTCTTT. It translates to CASSRAESETEAFF.

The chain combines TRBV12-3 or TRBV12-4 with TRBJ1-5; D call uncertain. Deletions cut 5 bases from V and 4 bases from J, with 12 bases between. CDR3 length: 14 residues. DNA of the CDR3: TGTGCCAGCAGTATCCACCCGACAAATCAGCCCCAGCATTTT. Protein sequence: CASSIHPTNQPQHF.